This entry lists 25 T cell receptor beta chains sequenced from one sample in a study of cytomegalovirus exposure and HLA in healthy donors. PCR involved 60 Vbeta and 13 Jbeta primers. Here immunoSEQ multiplex PCR was the method, and the copy in TCRdb shows in-frame clones only, minus some. The sample lists about 130,000 clones; 70% to 85% were seen once. The specimen was PBMCs. Source of these receptors: a middle-aged woman in good health and CMV-seropositive.

V gene TRBV10-3 combines with J gene TRBJ2-1, with 7 bases that match TRBD1. CDR1 and CDR2 (germline): ENHRY, SYGVKD. The J segment lost 8 bases and the V segment lost 2 bases, leaving 6 bases of the junction unmatched. The CDR3 loop spans 14 amino acids. For the CDR3, the DNA is TGTGCCATCAGTGAGCAACCACAGGGGTATGAGCAGTTCTTC. Its protein is CAISEQPQGYEQFF.

J is TRBJ2-5 and V is TRBV5-1; 7 bases are a match to TRBD2. The DNA end is more similar to TRBJ2-7, so the J call may be wrong. Germline CDR1 and CDR2: SGHRS and YFSETQ. This CDR3 contains 14 residues. The CDR3 coding sequence is TGCGCCAGCAGGATTTCCTGGACTAGCTACGAGCAGTACTTC. This sequence encodes CASRISWTSYEQYF.

The genes are TRBV6-1 and TRBJ2-7, with 7 bases identical to TRBD2. The germline gives CDR1 MNHNS, CDR2 SASEGT. The CDR3 is made up of 16 amino acids. The V and J ends lost 4 bases and 6 bases, in that order; junction bases with no gene match: 15. This chain's CDR3 is CASSGRAGRKVGEQYF. The CDR3, as DNA: TGTGCCAGCAGTGGTAGAGCGGGGAGAAAAGTGGGCGAGCAGTACTTC.

The chain links TRBV7-9 to TRBJ2-5; TRBD1 aligns across 8 bases. The CDR3 totals 16 residues. Germline CDR1 and CDR2: SEHNR and FQNEAQ (reference sequence). V was pared by 1 base and J by 5 bases, with 9 bases of the junction left unmatched. In DNA form, the CDR3 reads TGTGCCAGCAGCTTAGGAAGGGACAGGATATTGGAGACCCAGTACTTC. Translated: CASSLGRDRILETQYF.

This clone turned up a few times. The rearrangement joins TRBV18 to TRBJ1-3, with D tentatively TRBD1 (6 bases). V was pared by 3 bases and J by 0 bases, with 12 bases between. Germline-derived CDR1 and CDR2 are KGHSH and LQKENI. The CDR3 is 16 residues long. The CDR3 DNA is TGTGCCAGCTCACCCCTTGGACAGAGCTCTGGAAACACCATATATTTT. It encodes CASSPLGQSSGNTIYF.

This chain connects TRBV28 to TRBJ2-1; no reliable D call. There are 12 residues in the CDR3. The germline V gene encodes CDR1 MDHEN and CDR2 SYDVKM. V lost 7 bases and J lost 4, with 8 bases in between. CDR3 region: CASNSVYNEQFF. CDR3 DNA sequence: TGTGCCAGCAATTCTGTTTACAATGAGCAGTTCTTC. The complete variable domain, with remaining parts taken from reference TRBV28 and TRBJ2-1, reads DVKVTQSSRYLVKRTGEKVFLECVQDMDHENMFWYRQDPGLGLRLIYFSYDVKMKEKGDIPEGYSVSREKKERFSLILESASTNQTSMYLCASNSVYNEQFFGPGTRLTVL.

The rearrangement joins TRBV6-5 to TRBJ1-2; TRBD1 agrees at 9 bases. CDR1 and CDR2 from the germline V gene are MNHEY and SVGAGI. This CDR3 comprises 15 residues. V shed 0 bases and J 7 bases; nucleotides not matched to a gene: 6. DNA for the CDR3: TGTGCCAGCAGTTACTCCCAGGGACAGGGATTTGGCTACACCTTC. It yields the protein CASSYSQGQGFGYTF.

This clone has just a few counts. The rearrangement joins TRBV4-1 to TRBJ2-1; TRBD2 agrees at 12 bases. Per germline, CDR1 MGHRA and CDR2 YSYEKL. The junction had 9 bases not matched to a gene; V was cut back by 3 bases and J by 3 bases. The CDR3 contains 18 residues. CDR3 bases: TGCGCCAGCAGCCAGGGGCTAGCGGGAGGGAGTCACTACAATGAGCAGTTCTTC. Its translation is CASSQGLAGGSHYNEQFF.

The chain combines TRBV4-1 with TRBJ2-7; 13 positions agree with TRBD2. Germline-derived CDR1 and CDR2 are MGHRA and YSYEKL. With 4 bases clipped from V and 7 bases from J, the junction kept 7 bases outside the gene matches. CDR3 length: 15 residues. CDR3 protein: CASSRGLAGVGEQYF. CDR3 bases: TGCGCCAGCAGCCGCGGACTAGCGGGAGTAGGGGAGCAGTACTTC.

The chain has TRBV7-9 and TRBJ1-4; TRBD1 agrees at 7 bases. In germline, CDR1 is SEHNR, CDR2 FQNEAQ (reference sequence). The CDR3 runs 16 residues. V dropped 0 bases and J dropped 4; count of bases not matched to a gene: 5. CDR3: CASSLAQGGYNEKLFF. Here the CDR3 DNA reads TGTGCCAGCAGCTTAGCTCAGGGGGGCTATAATGAAAAACTGTTTTTT.

The rearrangement joins TRBV2 to TRBJ1-5; D may be TRBD1 (5 bases). Between the trimmed V and J ends, which lost 5 bases and 4 bases, there was a span of 9 bases. Germline V lookup: CDR1 SNHLY, CDR2 FYNNEI. The CDR3 is 13 amino acids. As DNA, the CDR3 is TGTGCCAGCAGTCATCAGGGAAATCAGCCCCAGCATTTT. Its protein is CASSHQGNQPQHF.

This clone occurred once. The rearrangement joins TRBV2 to TRBJ1-2, with TRBD1 as a possible D gene (6 bases). Germline V gives CDR1 SNHLY, CDR2 FYNNEI. The CDR3 is made up of 12 amino acids. V lost 1 base and J lost 7, with 7 bases in between. The CDR3 spells CASSEGGGGYTF. The CDR3 DNA reads as TGTGCCAGCAGTGAAGGAGGGGGTGGCTACACCTTC.

The V gene is TRBV6-1, the J gene TRBJ1-5; D gene ambiguous. The CDR3 sequence is 16 residues long. Trimming left V 3 bases short and J 4 bases short, with 16 bases between. Germline CDR1 and CDR2: MNHNS and SASEGT. The CDR3 sequence is CASSDKWGGGNQPQHF. For the CDR3, the DNA is TGTGCCAGCAGTGATAAATGGGGTGGAGGGAATCAGCCCCAGCATTTT.

The chain joins TRBV5-1 to TRBJ2-1; 14 nucleotides line up with TRBD2. J lost 8 bases, V lost 4 bases, and 8 bases had no gene match. The CDR3 is 16 residues long. Germline loops: CDR1 SGHRS, CDR2 YFSETQ. The CDR3 protein is CASSPGLAGARDEQFF. DNA for the CDR3: TGCGCCAGCAGCCCGGGACTAGCGGGGGCTAGAGATGAGCAGTTCTTC.

The chain is built from TRBV28 and TRBJ2-5, with D possibly matching TRBD2 (7 bases). Germline V gene data show CDR1 as MDHEN and CDR2 as SYDVKM. Trimming took off 6 bases at V and 5 bases at J, with 22 bases between the two ends. The CDR3 covers 16 residues. In DNA, the CDR3 is TGTGCCAGCAGCTTCGAGGGGGGGGCGCTTTCGGAGACCCAGTACTTC. This translates into CASSFEGGALSETQYF.

The V call is TRBV6-5, the J call TRBJ2-1; D remains ambiguous. The CDR3 is 13 residues long. Trimming removed 4 bases from V and 6 bases from J, with 10 bases in between. In germline, CDR1 is MNHEY, CDR2 SVGAGI. The CDR3 sequence: CASSFSRSNEQFF. CDR3 DNA: TGTGCCAGCAGTTTCTCGCGGAGCAATGAGCAGTTCTTC.

The chain uses TRBV6-1 and TRBJ2-6, with a tentative D call TRBD1 (6 bases). CDR1 MNHNS and CDR2 SASEGT come from the germline V gene. The CDR3 has 15 amino acids. V lost 6 bases, J lost 4 bases, and 13 bases lay in between. The CDR3 sequence: CASSYRVSGANVLTF. The CDR3 nucleotides are TGTGCCAGCAGCTACAGGGTTTCGGGGGCCAACGTCCTGACTTTC.

The rearrangement joins TRBV11-2 to TRBJ2-1; 7 nucleotides agree with TRBD1. V dropped 3 bases and J dropped 0; count of bases not matched to a gene: 5. Germline V gene sequence: CDR1 SGHAT, CDR2 FQNNGV. This CDR3 comprises 16 residues. CDR3 DNA sequence: TGTGCCAGCAGCTTTAGGTCAGGGGGCTCCTACAATGAGCAGTTCTTC. It specifies CASSFRSGGSYNEQFF.

This clone was recorded once. J is TRBJ1-2 and V is TRBV9; 8 positions match TRBD1. Trimming took 0 bases from V and 7 from J; bases not matched to a gene: 8. Germline V gives CDR1 SGDLS, CDR2 YYNGEE. The CDR3 runs 15 residues. CDR3 nucleotides: TGTGCCAGCAGCGTAGAACTGGACAGGGAAGCTGGCTACACCTTC. This translates into CASSVELDREAGYTF.

This clone was observed a single time. V and J are TRBV7-8 and TRBJ2-1, with 12 bases aligning to TRBD2. Germline trimming cut 8 bases from V and 4 bases from J; bases unmatched to any gene: 6. The CDR3 totals 15 residues. Germline CDR1 and CDR2: SGHVS and FQNEAQ. The CDR3 DNA sequence: TGTGCCAGCGCAGGACTAGCGGGATATTACAATGAGCAGTTCTTC. It translates to CASAGLAGYYNEQFF.

This clone was detected only once. This chain uses TRBV10-3 with TRBJ2-7, with 16 nucleotides matching TRBD2. Germline lookup yields CDR1 ENHRY and CDR2 SYGVKD. With V trimmed by 2 bases and J by 4 bases, 2 bases remained unmatched. This CDR3 has 16 amino acids. CDR3 coding DNA: TGTGCCATCAGTGAGCCGGGACTAGCGGGAGGGTACGAGCAGTACTTC. Translation: CAISEPGLAGGYEQYF.

The chain has TRBV12-2 and TRBJ2-2; whether TRBD2, the table's D call, matches the DNA was not checked. TRBV12-2 represents a pseudogene. The CDR3 contains 16 residues. The CDR3 region has the DNA TGTGCAAGTCGCTCTAAGACTCTTCCCCACACCGGGGAGCTGTTTTTT. Amino acids: CASRSKTLPHTGELFF.

V is TRBV2 and J is TRBJ1-6; a weak D match, TRBD1 (6 bases). Trimming removed 6 bases at V and 7 bases at J, with 10 bases between. CDR3 size: 13 residues. CDR1 SNHLY and CDR2 FYNNEI come from the germline V gene. For the CDR3, the DNA is TGTGCCAGCAGCAATAGGGGGAATTCACCCCTCCACTTT. This gives the protein CASSNRGNSPLHF. The whole variable domain, filled in from reference TRBV2 and TRBJ1-6, reads EPEVTQTPSHQVTQMGQEVILRCVPISNHLYFYWYRQILGQKVEFLVSFYNNEISEKSEIFDDQFSVERPDGSNFTLKIRSTKLEDSAMYFCASSNRGNSPLHFGNGTRLTVT.

The chain employs TRBV27 and TRBJ2-3, with 8 nucleotides matching TRBD1. Germline trimming cut 0 bases from V and 2 bases from J; bases unmatched to any gene: 7. The CDR3 has 17 amino acids. Germline-derived CDR1 and CDR2 are MNHEY and SMNVEV (reference sequence). The CDR3 loop reads CASSLSPPGGPTDTQYF. CDR3 DNA sequence: TGTGCCAGCAGTTTATCCCCCCCAGGGGGCCCCACAGATACGCAGTATTTT.

The V and J genes are TRBV4-1 and TRBJ2-1; 14 bases align to TRBD2. Germline CDR1 MGHRA, CDR2 YSYEKL. V shed 0 bases and J 9 bases; nucleotides not matched to a gene: 4. CDR3 length: 16 amino acids. The CDR3: CASSQDRLAGGGEQFF. The CDR3 nucleotides are TGCGCCAGCAGCCAAGACAGACTAGCGGGAGGGGGTGAGCAGTTCTTC.